The T cell receptor (beta chain) described here comes from a study of CD8 T cells in Susac syndrome (dated 2019 in TCRdb). For context, the study as a whole: Whether CD8+ T cell activation and differentiation in Susac syndrome was antigen driven was tested using repertoire sequencing.

To note about this clonotype: It has no known antigen specificity. No much larger clonotype is one base removed from it; base qualities were not supplied.

Between the V and J ends, shortened by 5 bases and 2 bases respectively, the junction contains 15 bases. CDR1 and CDR2, per the germline V gene, are SGDLS and YYNGEE. The CDR3 contains 15 residues, cysteine and phenylalanine counted. Only CDR3 DNA is held: 45 bases, read in frame from base 1. Peripheral blood CD8+ and CD4+ T cells from healthy donors, Susac syndrome patients and multiple sclerosis patients were profiled by high-throughput TCR beta sequencing. Healthy donors were age- and sex-matched controls. Bulk CD8+ and CD4+ T cells were purified by magnetic negative isolation, while CD8+ TEMRA cells were enriched using FACS. Blood was collected in EDTA tubes and processed within 24 hours, with PBMCs isolated through density gradient centrifugation. PBMCs intended for TCR sequencing were cryopreserved in liquid nitrogen and thawed later in a water bath at 37 degrees C. The sorted or isolated CD4+, CD8+ and CD8+ TEMRA cells reached a purity of at least 90%.

What the authors observed across the whole study: The number of individuals in the TCR sequencing and HLA analysis was recognized as being relatively small.

RNA was extracted with the RNeasy kit and about 0.5 to 1 ug was reverse transcribed using random hexamers. The immunoSEQ multiplex PCR assay, covering 54 Vbeta and 13 Jbeta segments, was used to amplify TCR beta CDR3 regions. Bias from PCR amplification was corrected by using a synthetic template baseline for primer optimization and for computational correction. Per the source publication's procedure: Reads were annotated to V, D and J genes per IMGT and analyzed with immunoSEQ Analyzer, keeping only productive sequences. To calculate clonality, Shannon entropy was normalized by log2 of the number of productive unique sequences and then subtracted from one. For each patient and control, public and private clones were evaluated among the 100 most prevalent clones. Clones were defined as Susac-specific if absent from the healthy and MS cohorts, from around 1,100 published viral clones and from other ImmuneACCESS disease sequences. In-frame beta chains were kept once TCRdb had trimmed the public reads at Q25 with fastp and called clones with MiXCR. Each CDR3 protein gets just one entry, which takes the most common genes and DNA from the rows behind it. The V and J calls reflect TCRdb's pipeline rather than the authors' work. The sample profile shows over 100,000 distinct CDR3 sequences; about 95% of them were found once. The ten largest clones take up about 0.1% of the sample.

The clonotype was recovered from a human donor in good health. The sequenced material came from CD4+ T cells from PBMCs. Recombination joined TRBV9 with TRBJ2-3; a tentative D match to TRBD2 spans 6 bases. The DNA sequence is TGTGCCAGCAGTAGGAGTGGCGGGGACACAGATACGCAGTATTTT. The translation is CASSRSGGDTDTQYF.